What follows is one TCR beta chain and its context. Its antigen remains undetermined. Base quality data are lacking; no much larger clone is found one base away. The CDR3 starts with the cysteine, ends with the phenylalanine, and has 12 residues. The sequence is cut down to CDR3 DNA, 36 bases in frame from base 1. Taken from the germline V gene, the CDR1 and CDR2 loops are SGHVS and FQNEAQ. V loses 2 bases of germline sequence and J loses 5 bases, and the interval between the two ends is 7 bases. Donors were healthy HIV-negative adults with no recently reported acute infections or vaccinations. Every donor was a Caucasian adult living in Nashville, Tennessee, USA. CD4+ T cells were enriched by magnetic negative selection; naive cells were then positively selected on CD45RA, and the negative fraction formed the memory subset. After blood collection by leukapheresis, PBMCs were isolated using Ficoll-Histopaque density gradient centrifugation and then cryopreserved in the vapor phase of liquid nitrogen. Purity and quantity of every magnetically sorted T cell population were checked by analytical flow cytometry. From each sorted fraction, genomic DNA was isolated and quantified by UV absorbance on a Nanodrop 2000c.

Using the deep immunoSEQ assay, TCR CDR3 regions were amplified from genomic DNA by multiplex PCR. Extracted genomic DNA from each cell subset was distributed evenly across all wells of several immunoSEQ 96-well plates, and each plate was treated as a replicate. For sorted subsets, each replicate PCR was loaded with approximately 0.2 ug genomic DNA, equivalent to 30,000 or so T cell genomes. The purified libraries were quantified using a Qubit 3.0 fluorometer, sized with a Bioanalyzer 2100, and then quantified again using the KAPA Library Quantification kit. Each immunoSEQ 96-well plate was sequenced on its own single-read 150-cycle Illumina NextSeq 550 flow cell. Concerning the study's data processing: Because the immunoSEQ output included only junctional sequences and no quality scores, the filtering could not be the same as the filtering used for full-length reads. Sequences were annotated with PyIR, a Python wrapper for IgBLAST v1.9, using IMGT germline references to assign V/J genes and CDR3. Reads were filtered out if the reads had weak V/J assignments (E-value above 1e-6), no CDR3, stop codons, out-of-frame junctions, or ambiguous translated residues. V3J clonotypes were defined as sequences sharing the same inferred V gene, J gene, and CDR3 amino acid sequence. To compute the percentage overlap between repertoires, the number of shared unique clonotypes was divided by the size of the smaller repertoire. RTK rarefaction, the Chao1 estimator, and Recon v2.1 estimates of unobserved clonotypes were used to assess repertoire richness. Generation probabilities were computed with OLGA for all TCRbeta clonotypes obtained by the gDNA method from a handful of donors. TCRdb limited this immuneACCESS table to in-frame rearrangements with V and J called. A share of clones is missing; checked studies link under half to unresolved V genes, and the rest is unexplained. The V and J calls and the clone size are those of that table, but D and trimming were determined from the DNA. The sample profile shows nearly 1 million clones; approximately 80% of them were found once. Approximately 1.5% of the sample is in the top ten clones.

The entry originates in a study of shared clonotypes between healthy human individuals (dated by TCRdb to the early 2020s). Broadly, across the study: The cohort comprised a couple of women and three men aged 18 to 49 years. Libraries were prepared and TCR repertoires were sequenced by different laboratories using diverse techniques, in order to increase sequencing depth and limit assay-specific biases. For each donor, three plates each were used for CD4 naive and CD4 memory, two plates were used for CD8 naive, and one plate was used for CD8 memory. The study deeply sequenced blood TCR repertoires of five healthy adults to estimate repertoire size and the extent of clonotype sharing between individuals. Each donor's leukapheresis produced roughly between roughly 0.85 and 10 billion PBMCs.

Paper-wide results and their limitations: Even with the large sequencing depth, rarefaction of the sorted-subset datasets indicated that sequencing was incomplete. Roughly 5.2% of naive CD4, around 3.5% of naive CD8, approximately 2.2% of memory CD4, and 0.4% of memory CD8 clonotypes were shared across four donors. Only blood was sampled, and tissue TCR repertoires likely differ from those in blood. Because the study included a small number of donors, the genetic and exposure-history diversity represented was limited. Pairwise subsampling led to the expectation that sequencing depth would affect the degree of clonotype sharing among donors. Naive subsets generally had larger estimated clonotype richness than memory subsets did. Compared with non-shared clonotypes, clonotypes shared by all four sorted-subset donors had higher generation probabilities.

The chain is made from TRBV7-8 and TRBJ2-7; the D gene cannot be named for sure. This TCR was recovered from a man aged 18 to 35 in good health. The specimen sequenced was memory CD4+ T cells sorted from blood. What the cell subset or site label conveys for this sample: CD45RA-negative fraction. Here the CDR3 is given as CASSLRSHEQYF. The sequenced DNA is TGTGCCAGCAGCTTACGGTCCCACGAGCAGTACTTC.